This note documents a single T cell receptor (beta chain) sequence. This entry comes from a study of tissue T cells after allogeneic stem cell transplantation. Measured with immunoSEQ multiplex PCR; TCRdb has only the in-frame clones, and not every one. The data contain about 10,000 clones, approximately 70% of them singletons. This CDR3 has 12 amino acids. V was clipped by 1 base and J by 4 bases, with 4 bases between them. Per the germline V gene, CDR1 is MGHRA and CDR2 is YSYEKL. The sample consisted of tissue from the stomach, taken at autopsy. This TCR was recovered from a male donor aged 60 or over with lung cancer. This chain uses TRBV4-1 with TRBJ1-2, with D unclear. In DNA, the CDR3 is TGCGCCAGCAGCCAAGTTATCTATGGCTACACCTTC. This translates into CASSQVIYGYTF.